What follows are 24 T cell receptor beta chains derived from one specimen sequenced in a study of blood T cells in healthy people across ages. Together with a sample-barcoded 5' primer, a J-beta primer mix was included in a second PCR lasting roughly 7 to 11 cycles. One entry per CDR3 protein, called by TCRdb with MiXCR from the 5' RACE reads. The table shows more than 600,000 distinct CDR3 sequences, with about 25% occurring only once. The same sample was also studied in work on T cells of mothers and their children.

Sequenced sample: blood. These receptors were collected from a boy aged 5-17 years in good health.

This clonotype has only a few counts. This chain connects TRBV27 to TRBJ2-2; 9 positions agree with TRBD1. Germline V lookup: CDR1 MNHEY, CDR2 SMNVEV (reference sequence). Losses at the gene ends were 5 bases for V and 5 bases for J; bases not matched to a gene: 9. The CDR3 totals 16 residues. In DNA, the CDR3 is TGTGCCAGCAGTGTGAATCCGGGACAGGGAACCGGGGAGCTGTTTTTT. The encoded protein is CASSVNPGQGTGELFF.

There are a few counts of this clonotype. The V call is TRBV6-5, the J call TRBJ1-6; D is ambiguous. Between the trimmed V and J ends, which lost 8 bases and 6 bases, there was a span of 11 bases. CDR1 is MNHEY, CDR2 SVGAGI, per germline. The CDR3 runs to 13 residues. The CDR3 coding sequence is TGTGCCAGCTCTCCTTTAAGTAATTCACCCCTCCACTTT. Its protein is CASSPLSNSPLHF.

The chain uses TRBV25-1 and TRBJ1-4; D unclear. The germline gives CDR1 MGHDK, CDR2 SYGVNS. This CDR3 has 14 residues. V shed 8 bases and J shed 2 bases, with 12 bases lying between them. This CDR3 reads CASAKDRTNEKLFF. The CDR3 DNA is TGTGCCAGCGCCAAGGATCGTACTAATGAAAAACTGTTTTTT.

This clonotype was found a few times. This chain uses TRBV6-2 or TRBV6-3 with TRBJ2-5; D uncertain. The J call is in doubt because the DNA end fits TRBJ2-7 better. The CDR3 is made up of 12 amino acids. Germline CDR1 is MNHEY and CDR2 is SVGEGT. CDR3 bases: TGTGCCAGCAGTTACAACGATTGCGAGCAGTACTTC. This encodes CASSYNDCEQYF.

This CDR3 is CSARTGLAGTGELFF. The CDR3, as DNA: TGCAGTGCTAGGACGGGACTAGCGGGGACCGGGGAGCTGTTTTTT. The chain links TRBV20-1 to TRBJ2-2, with 13 bases identical to TRBD2. Germline values: CDR1 DFQATT, CDR2 SNEGSKA (reference sequence). J lost 5 bases, V lost 3 bases, and 3 bases had no gene match. The CDR3 runs 15 residues.

The V call is TRBV11-3, the J call TRBJ2-7; 7 bases line up with TRBD2. The CDR3 runs to 14 residues. CDR1 and CDR2 (germline): SGHNT, YENEEA. Germline trimming cut 5 bases from V and 4 bases from J; bases unmatched to any gene: 8. The CDR3 coding sequence is TGTGCCAGCAGCCCCCGGAGCGGGGAGTACGAGCAGTACTTC. This translates into CASSPRSGEYEQYF.

The rearrangement joins TRBV5-6 to TRBJ1-2; D may be TRBD1 (5 bases). Germline lookup yields CDR1 SGHDT and CDR2 YYEEEE. There are 13 residues in the CDR3. The V and J ends lost 4 bases and 7 bases respectively, with 14 bases between them. CDR3 residues: CASSHWQGRGYTF. CDR3 bases: TGTGCCAGCAGCCACTGGCAGGGACGTGGCTACACCTTC.

This clonotype has just a few counts. The rearrangement uses TRBV12-3 or TRBV12-4 and TRBJ2-5, with 9 bases identical to TRBD1. The J call is in doubt because the DNA end fits TRBJ2-7 better. CDR3 length: 15 amino acids. CDR3 protein: CASSRPGQGIYEQYF. The CDR3 nucleotides are TGTGCCAGCAGTCGACCGGGACAGGGTATTTACGAGCAGTACTTC.

The chain uses TRBV4-2 and TRBJ1-3; 7 nucleotides line up with TRBD1. Germline assignment: CDR1 LGHNA and CDR2 YNFKEQ. The CDR3 totals 17 residues. The V and J ends lost 1 base and 0 bases, in that order; junction bases with no gene match: 6. The DNA for the CDR3 is TGTGCCAGCAGCCAAGTACGGTCAGGGGGCTCTGGAAACACCATATATTTT. Translated, it gives CASSQVRSGGSGNTIYF.

The sample holds a few counts of this clonotype. The chain couples TRBV29-1 to TRBJ2-1; D not certain. The closer fit of TRBJ2-7 to the DNA end suggests the J call may be wrong. There are 13 residues in the CDR3. Looked up from germline, CDR1 is SQVTM and CDR2 is ANQGSEA. CDR3 amino acids: CSVTKSSSYEQYF. Written as DNA, the CDR3 is TGCAGCGTCACCAAGTCAAGTTCCTACGAGCAGTACTTC.

This clonotype was counted only a few times. The rearrangement uses TRBV7-2 and TRBJ2-4, with 7 bases that match TRBD2. CDR3 length: 13 residues. CDR1 and CDR2 from the germline V gene are SGHTA and FQGNSA. V lost 3 bases, J lost 6 bases, and 2 bases stayed unmatched. CDR3 nucleotides: TGTGCCAGCAGCTTTGGGACTACAAACATTCAGTACTTC. Encoded protein: CASSFGTTNIQYF.

This clonotype was recorded a few times. The germline gene is not matched at one end of the junction; a read error may be the cause. The chain links TRBV7-7 to TRBJ1-1; D uncertain. Germline-derived CDR1 and CDR2 are SSHAT and FNYEAQ (reference sequence). The CDR3 has 15 residues. CDR3 in amino acids: CASSLVPLNITEAFF. In DNA, the CDR3 is TGTGCTAGCAGCTTAGTTCCACTGAACATCACTGAAGCTTTCTTT.

The table lists this clonotype with a few counts. The V and J genes are TRBV12-5 and TRBJ2-2; D gene uncertain. The CDR3 consists of 18 residues. CDR1 is LGHNT, CDR2 FRNRAP, per germline. With 1 base removed from V and 4 bases from J, the gap between germline ends came to 19 bases. The DNA of the CDR3 is TGTGCTAGTGGTTTGGGGACGTTAGTCGCGGAGCGCACCGGGGAGCTGTTTTTT. This translates into CASGLGTLVAERTGELFF.

The rearrangement joins TRBV29-1 to TRBJ1-1; D may be TRBD1 (6 bases). Germline CDR1 SQVTM, CDR2 ANQGSEA. This CDR3 spans 13 amino acids. Trimming took off 5 bases at V and 2 bases at J, with 12 bases between the two ends. This CDR3 reads CSVRYRDNTEAFF. CDR3 nucleotides: TGCAGCGTTAGGTACAGGGACAACACTGAAGCTTTCTTT. The full variable domain, with the rest looked up from reference TRBV29-1 and TRBJ1-1, is SAVISQKPSRDICQRGTSLTIQCQVDSQVTMMFWYRQQPGQSLTLIATANQGSEATYESGFVIDKFPISRPNLTFSTLTVSNMSPEDSSIYLCSVRYRDNTEAFFGQGTRLTVV.

This clonotype is a singleton in its sample. The rearrangement uses TRBV4-1 and TRBJ2-7, with D uncertain. Germline loops: CDR1 MGHRA, CDR2 YSYEKL. The V end was cut by 0 bases, the J end by 3 bases, with 6 bases between. The CDR3 covers 13 residues. CDR3 nucleotides: TGCGCCAGCAGCCAAGATACGGTCTACGAGCAGTACTTC. It specifies CASSQDTVYEQYF.

The rearrangement uses TRBV15 and TRBJ1-4; unclear D gene. CDR1 LNHNV and CDR2 YYDKDF come from the germline V gene (reference sequence). The V gene lost 0 bases and the J gene lost 4 bases, with 6 bases spanning the gap. The length of the CDR3 is 14 residues. CDR3 residues: CATSRDAGNEKLFF. CDR3 sequence (DNA): TGTGCCACCAGCAGAGATGCGGGTAATGAAAAACTGTTTTTT.

Remarks on this clonotype: Germline is not matched at one junction end, which may reflect a read error. The rearrangement joins TRBV19 to TRBJ2-3; 11 bases line up with TRBD2. Germline CDR1 LNHDA, CDR2 SQIVND (reference sequence). The CDR3 spans 16 residues. The CDR3 region is CARSITSGRFTDTQYF. Here the CDR3 DNA reads TGTGCCCGTAGTATAACTAGCGGGAGATTCACAGATACGCAGTATTTT.

In this sample, this clonotype turned up a few times. This chain joins TRBV29-1 and TRBJ2-2; 8 bases are a match to TRBD1. The CDR3 extends over 16 amino acids. J was trimmed by 2 bases and V by 7 bases; bases with no gene match: 12. The germline V gene encodes CDR1 SQVTM and CDR2 ANQGSEA. This chain's CDR3 is CSAGGPTGVNTGELFF. The CDR3 nucleotides read TGCAGCGCTGGCGGACCGACAGGGGTTAACACCGGGGAGCTGTTTTTT.

The chain combines TRBV12-3 or TRBV12-4 with TRBJ2-2; 10 bases are a match to TRBD2. The length of the CDR3 is 16 residues. V dropped 3 bases and J dropped 7; count of bases not matched to a gene: 8. CDR3 DNA sequence: TGTGCCAGCAGTTTCCCCGCTGGACTAGCGGTCGGGGAGCTGTTTTTT. Encoded protein: CASSFPAGLAVGELFF.

A few counts support this clonotype. This sequence joins TRBV6-4 and TRBJ2-2, with TRBD2 matching over 11 bases. Germline lookup yields CDR1 MRHNA and CDR2 SNTAGT. The CDR3 is 16 residues long. The trim removed 6 bases at V and 3 bases at J, leaving 6 bases unmatched. The CDR3: CASSATSGEYTGELFF. CDR3 nucleotides: TGTGCCAGCAGCGCGACTAGCGGGGAGTACACCGGGGAGCTGTTTTTT.

The chain couples TRBV2 to TRBJ1-1; the match to TRBD1 covers 9 bases. Trimming took 7 bases from V and 6 from J; bases not matched to a gene: 9. The germline V gene encodes CDR1 SNHLY and CDR2 FYNNEI. The CDR3 sequence is 14 residues long. For the CDR3, the DNA is TGTGCCAGCATCGACGACAGGGGGGCCCCTGAAGCTTTCTTT. It translates to CASIDDRGAPEAFF.

This chain links TRBV5-1 with TRBJ1-6; 7 bases are a match to TRBD1. The CDR3 extends over 13 amino acids. Unmatched junction bases numbered 6, after V lost 4 bases and J lost 11 bases. Looked up from germline, CDR1 is SGHRS and CDR2 is YFSETQ. The CDR3 DNA is TGCGCCAGCAGCCTCGGGACAGAACCACCCCTCCACTTT. Translating gives CASSLGTEPPLHF. Full variable domain (missing parts from reference TRBV5-1 and TRBJ1-6): KAGVTQTPRYLIKTRGQQVTLSCSPISGHRSVSWYQQTPGQGLQFLFEYFSETQRNKGNFPGRFSGRQFSNSRSEMNVSTLELGDSALYLCASSLGTEPPLHFGNGTRLTVT.

This clonotype appeared a few times. V and J are TRBV5-1 and TRBJ2-5; D not certain. Trimming shortened V by 4 bases and J by 2 bases, and 18 bases separated the two germline ends. Germline CDR1 and CDR2: SGHRS and YFSETQ. CDR3 length: 16 amino acids. In DNA, the CDR3 is TGCGCCAGCAGCCCACGGACCACATACACACAAGAGACCCAGTACTTC. This translates into CASSPRTTYTQETQYF.

This sequence joins TRBV6-5 and TRBJ2-1; 8 nucleotides agree with TRBD2. The junction had 17 bases not matched to a gene; V was cut back by 11 bases and J by 8 bases. The CDR3 extends over 15 amino acids. Germline lookup yields CDR1 MNHEY and CDR2 SVGAGI. The CDR3 loop is CAVSPGLGLIDEQFF. CDR3 nucleotides: TGTGCCGTAAGTCCGGGACTAGGTTTGATCGATGAGCAGTTCTTC.